These T cell receptor beta chains were read from a single sample in a study of CD8 T cells in ankylosing spondylitis. TCRdb ran MiXCR on the 5' RACE reads and lists one entry per CDR3 protein. Of hundreds of thousands of distinct CDR3 sequences listed, roughly 25% are singletons. Sequenced input: blood, either unsorted or a sorted T cell fraction (not recorded which). All receptors derive from a male donor with ankylosing spondylitis or in good health (not recorded which). Each CDR3 is given with its conserved first and last residue. Fields, in order: D gene, J gene, clone size, V gene, CDR3 protein, CDR3 DNA. A D gene is named only where the DNA matches it firmly. Expanded clones get a size class; other rows say once, few or many, or leave the size out.

>TRBD2|TRBJ2-1|few|TRBV20-1
CSGTSGSHNEQFF
TGCAGTGGGACTAGCGGGAGTCACAATGAGCAGTTCTTC
>TRBD2|TRBJ2-3|-|TRBV5-5
CASSPLAGGSTDTQYF
TGTGCCAGCAGCCCACTGGCGGGAGGAAGCACAGATACGCAGTATTTT
>TRBD1|TRBJ2-3|many|TRBV27
CASSLGTGKLPQYF
TGTGCCAGCAGTTTAGGGACAGGGAAGTTGCCGCAGTATTTT
>-|TRBJ2-3|few|TRBV20-1
CSAKGRPGTDTQYF
TGCAGTGCTAAGGGGCGCCCGGGCACAGATACGCAGTATTTT
>-|TRBJ1-2|many|TRBV7-8
CASSPQGNGYTF
TGTGCCAGCAGCCCCCAGGGCAACGGCTACACCTTC
>-|TRBJ1-3|-|TRBV4-2
CASSQQTNLFGNTIYF
TGTGCCAGCAGCCAGCAGACGAACCTCTTCGGAAACACCATATATTTT
>-|TRBJ2-3|-|TRBV18
CASSTAGSDTQYF
TGTGCCAGCTCAACTGCAGGGTCAGATACGCAGTATTTT
>-|TRBJ2-5|many|TRBV20-1
CSAKTGILETQYF
TGCAGTGCTAAAACAGGGATTTTGGAGACCCAGTACTTC
>-|TRBJ2-5|many|TRBV20-1
CSARDPRGLAVETQYF
TGCAGTGCTAGAGATCCGCGGGGCCTCGCTGTAGAGACCCAGTACTTC
>-|TRBJ2-7|many|TRBV28
CASSLPGTEQYF
TGTGCCAGCAGTTTGCCCGGTACCGAGCAGTACTTC
>-|TRBJ2-3|many|TRBV20-1
CSARRGTDPTDTQYF
TGCAGTGCTAGACGGGGGACAGATCCCACAGATACGCAGTATTTT
>TRBD1|TRBJ1-6|few|TRBV12-3/TRBV12-4
CASSSRGQGTSPLHF
TGTGCCAGCAGCTCCCGGGGACAGGGGACTTCACCCCTCCACTTT
>TRBD1|TRBJ2-1|-|TRBV6-2/TRBV6-3
CASRQDRVGEQFF
TGTGCCAGCAGACAAGACAGGGTGGGTGAGCAGTTCTTC
>TRBD2|TRBJ2-3|-|TRBV5-5
CASSFTSGSTDTQYF
TGTGCCAGCAGCTTTACTAGCGGTTCCACAGATACGCAGTATTTT
>TRBD2|TRBJ2-1|-|TRBV20-1
CSAKVVESGRNEQFF
TGCAGTGCTAAAGTTGTAGAAAGCGGGAGAAATGAGCAGTTCTTC
>TRBD1|TRBJ2-3|-|TRBV20-1
CSARQGSITDTQYF
TGCAGTGCTCGACAGGGAAGTATCACAGATACGCAGTATTTT
>-|TRBJ1-2|many|TRBV5-6
CASSLVRQGVGYTF
TGTGCCAGCAGCTTGGTTCGTCAGGGCGTTGGCTACACCTTC
>TRBD1|TRBJ1-2|many|TRBV29-1
CSVGGQHGYTF
TGCAGCGTTGGGGGACAGCATGGCTACACCTTC
>-|TRBJ1-1|-|TRBV20-1
CSANGGGMNTEAFF
TGCAGTGCTAACGGGGGAGGGATGAACACTGAAGCTTTCTTT
>TRBD2|TRBJ2-5|-|TRBV20-1
CSAIKLAGQETQYF
TGCAGTGCGATAAAACTAGCGGGACAAGAGACCCAGTACTTC
>TRBD2|TRBJ2-2|many|TRBV5-1
CASSWTSGGTGELFF
TGCGCCAGCAGCTGGACTAGCGGTGGGACCGGGGAGCTGTTTTTT
>TRBD1|TRBJ2-1|-|TRBV19
CASRGPGQGDNEQFF
TGTGCCAGTAGGGGACCGGGACAGGGGGACAATGAGCAGTTCTTC
>-|TRBJ2-1|many|TRBV12-3/TRBV12-4
CASSLASRTYQFF
TGTGCCAGCAGTTTGGCTTCAAGGACTTACCAGTTCTTC
>-|TRBJ2-1|many|TRBV20-1
CSARLVRDDEQFF
TGCAGTGCTAGATTGGTAAGGGACGATGAGCAGTTCTTC
>-|TRBJ2-2|few|TRBV2
CASRGIGRSTGELFF
TGTGCCAGCAGAGGGATAGGACGAAGCACCGGGGAGCTGTTTTTT
>TRBD1|TRBJ2-7|-|TRBV5-1
CASSKGAAYEQYF
TGCGCCAGCAGCAAGGGGGCGGCTTACGAGCAGTACTTC
>TRBD1|TRBJ2-7|-|TRBV20-1
CSARGQGGYEQYF
TGCAGTGCAAGAGGACAGGGCGGCTACGAGCAGTACTTC
>-|TRBJ2-2|-|TRBV2
CASSDQGTGELFF
TGTGCCAGCAGTGATCAGGGAACCGGGGAGCTGTTTTTT
>TRBD1|TRBJ2-1|-|TRBV4-3
CASSQALWDREQFF
TGCGCCAGCAGCCAAGCCCTCTGGGACAGGGAGCAGTTCTTC
>TRBD1|TRBJ2-5|few|TRBV20-1
CSADSGQGKETQYF
TGCAGTGCAGATTCGGGACAGGGGAAAGAGACCCAGTACTTC
>-|TRBJ1-1|many|TRBV11-1
CASRPPMGEAFF
TGTGCCAGCAGACCCCCGATGGGGGAAGCTTTCTTT
>-|TRBJ2-1|-|TRBV6-2/TRBV6-3
CASSPSWGSTRRTSSYNEQFF
TGTGCCAGCAGTCCATCGTGGGGTAGCACTAGGAGAACAAGCTCCTACAATGAGCAGTTCTTC
>-|TRBJ1-1|many|TRBV15
CATSRGSYPAEAFF
TGTGCCACCAGCAGAGGATCCTATCCCGCTGAAGCTTTCTTT
>TRBD2|TRBJ2-3|-|TRBV20-1
CSAPEGTSGPDTQYF
TGCAGTGCCCCGGAAGGGACTAGCGGACCAGATACGCAGTATTTT
>TRBD1|TRBJ1-3|many|TRBV12-3/TRBV12-4
CASSSEGAVGNTIYF
TGTGCCAGCAGTTCAGAGGGGGCGGTTGGGAACACCATATATTTT
>TRBD1|TRBJ1-4|-|TRBV12-3/TRBV12-4
CASTRSGGLGNEKLFF
TGTGCCAGCACCCGCTCAGGGGGACTGGGTAATGAAAAACTGTTTTTT
>-|TRBJ2-1|-|TRBV3-1
CATCPTAGSYNEQFF
TGTGCCACCTGCCCGACAGCCGGCTCCTACAATGAGCAGTTCTTC
>-|TRBJ1-1|many|TRBV5-1
CASSLQGVNTEAFF
TGCGCCAGCAGCTTACAGGGAGTGAACACTGAAGCTTTCTTT
>-|TRBJ2-6|-|TRBV20-1
CSARRDVSGANVLTF
TGCAGTGCTAGAAGGGACGTCTCTGGGGCCAACGTCCTGACTTTC
>-|TRBJ1-1|-|TRBV5-1
CASSFADGTEAFF
TGCGCCAGCAGCTTCGCGGACGGCACTGAAGCTTTCTTT
>-|TRBJ1-1|many|TRBV6-5
CASSYLLGNTEAFF
TGTGCCAGCAGTTACCTCCTGGGGAACACTGAAGCTTTCTTT
>-|TRBJ2-7|few|TRBV29-1
CSALAYGLYEQYF
TGCAGCGCCCTGGCTTATGGGCTCTACGAGCAGTACTTC
>-|TRBJ2-7|many|TRBV28
CASSELDIRSYEQYF
TGTGCCAGCAGTGAATTGGACATTCGCTCCTACGAGCAGTACTTC
>TRBD1|TRBJ2-5|many|TRBV29-1
CSVAGTGKETQYF
TGCAGCGTTGCCGGGACAGGGAAAGAGACCCAGTACTTC
>TRBD1|TRBJ1-2|many|TRBV5-1
CASRDRANYGYTF
TGCGCCAGCAGGGACAGGGCTAACTATGGCTACACCTTC
>-|TRBJ2-7|few|TRBV29-1
CSVESLAGVTYEQYF
TGCAGCGTTGAAAGTTTGGCAGGGGTAACCTACGAGCAGTACTTC
>-|TRBJ2-3|-|TRBV9
CASSVGAQADTQYF
TGTGCCAGCAGCGTAGGAGCGCAGGCAGATACGCAGTATTTT
>-|TRBJ2-7|-|TRBV6-1
CASSEKAGPYEQYF
TGTGCCAGCAGTGAAAAGGCGGGGCCCTACGAGCAGTACTTC
>-|TRBJ2-3|-|TRBV5-6
CASSLEAGTSTDTQYF
TGTGCCAGCAGCTTGGAGGCAGGAACTAGCACAGATACGCAGTATTTT
>-|TRBJ2-5|-|TRBV10-3
CAISALGGRETQYF
TGTGCCATCAGTGCCCTTGGGGGGCGAGAGACCCAGTACTTC
>-|TRBJ1-1|many|TRBV4-1
CASSQDMGGVWDAEAFF
TGCGCCAGCAGCCAAGATATGGGCGGGGTGTGGGACGCTGAAGCTTTCTTT
>TRBD1|TRBJ2-1|many|TRBV3-1
CASSPTGTVIVNEQFF
TGTGCCAGCAGCCCCACCGGGACAGTCATTGTGAATGAGCAGTTCTTC
>-|TRBJ2-5|many|TRBV3-1
CASSQETQYF
TGTGCCAGCAGCCAAGAGACCCAGTACTTC
>TRBD2|TRBJ2-3|-|TRBV4-2
CASSQEPGGRTDTQYF
TGTGCCAGCAGCCAAGAGCCGGGAGGGCGCACAGATACGCAGTATTTT